The 18 T cell receptor beta chains below come from one sample, sequenced in a study of blood T cell repertoires in COVID-19 (dated by TCRdb to 2018 to 2020). Library construction relied on the immunoSEQ multiplex PCR assay. TCRdb holds this immuneACCESS table with in-frame rearrangements only. Some clones are missing; in checked studies, unresolved V genes explain under half, and the rest has no known cause. The table for this sample lists under 150,000 clones; roughly 90% of them were counted only once. The top ten clonotypes cover over 2% of the sample. Sequences were obtained from peripheral blood. These receptors were taken from a human donor in a cohort sampled during active COVID-19.

This clone was found many times. This sequence joins TRBV6-5 and TRBJ1-2; D remains unclear. The CDR3 length is 13 residues. V was clipped by 0 bases and J by 6 bases, with 8 bases between them. The V gene's germline CDR1 is MNHEY and CDR2 SVGAGI. This chain's CDR3 is CASSYSDGDGYTF. The CDR3, as DNA: TGTGCCAGCAGTTACTCTGACGGGGATGGCTACACCTTC.

This clone was found once. The V gene is TRBV7-3, the J gene TRBJ1-2; D possibly corresponds to TRBD1 (6 bases). This CDR3 contains 15 residues. V gave up 4 bases and J gave up 0 bases, with 12 bases separating them. CDR1 SGHTA and CDR2 FQGTGA come from the germline V gene. CDR3 sequence (DNA): TGTGCCAGCAGCTGGTCCGGACAGTCTAACTATGGCTACACCTTC. Its translation: CASSWSGQSNYGYTF.

J is TRBJ2-1 and V is TRBV6-4; 9 bases are a match to TRBD1. Germline V gene sequence: CDR1 MRHNA, CDR2 SNTAGT. The CDR3 has 14 amino acids. The V and J ends lost 4 bases and 8 bases, in that order; junction bases with no gene match: 6. CDR3 amino acids: CASSASQGAHEQFF. In DNA form, the CDR3 reads TGTGCCAGCAGTGCCTCACAGGGGGCTCATGAGCAGTTCTTC.

The chain combines TRBV6-5 with TRBJ1-6; TRBD1 matches at 9 bases. J was trimmed by 9 bases and V by 7 bases; bases with no gene match: 10. The CDR3 loop spans 15 amino acids. Looked up from germline, CDR1 is MNHEY and CDR2 is SVGAGI. This CDR3 reads CASTIGEDRGSPLHF. As DNA, the CDR3 is TGTGCCAGCACTATAGGCGAGGACAGGGGTTCACCCCTCCACTTT.

This chain connects TRBV19 to TRBJ2-3; D uncertain. Trimming stripped 3 bases from V and 5 bases from J, with 6 bases between. The germline gives CDR1 LNHDA, CDR2 SQIVND (reference sequence). The CDR3 spans 12 residues. The CDR3 is CASSMVGDTQYF. CDR3 coding DNA: TGTGCCAGTAGTATGGTCGGAGATACGCAGTATTTT.

J is TRBJ1-2 and V is TRBV28; no reliable D call. The germline V gene encodes CDR1 MDHEN and CDR2 SYDVKM. V dropped 4 bases and J dropped 4 bases, with 13 bases sitting between them. The CDR3 length is 14 residues. CDR3 nucleotide sequence: TGTGCCAGCAGTTCCCTGGGCAGCCTCTATGGCTACACCTTC. Translated: CASSSLGSLYGYTF.

The genes are TRBV4-3 and TRBJ2-1; TRBD1 might be the D (5 bases). This CDR3 spans 13 amino acids. The V and J ends lost 5 bases and 5 bases respectively, with 10 bases between them. The germline V gene has CDR1 LGHNA and CDR2 YSLEER. The CDR3 sequence is CASSSDTNNEQFF. The CDR3 region has the DNA TGCGCCAGCAGCTCGGACACAAACAATGAGCAGTTCTTC.

The CDR3 sequence is CASSELGVEQFF. In DNA form, the CDR3 reads TGTGCCAGCAGCGAACTGGGCGTTGAGCAGTTCTTC. The chain couples TRBV5-5 to TRBJ2-1; D gene unclear. The CDR3 is made up of 12 amino acids. V gave up 4 bases and J gave up 9 bases, with 11 bases separating them. The germline CDR1 and CDR2 sequences are SGHKS and YYEKEE (reference sequence).

This clone was found a few times. The CDR3 DNA is TGCGCCAGCAGCCAATGGGAACCGGGACTAGCGCGTTACGAGCAGTACTTC. This codes for CASSQWEPGLARYEQYF. The rearrangement links TRBV4-1 to TRBJ2-7; 10 bases are shared with TRBD2. The CDR3 totals 17 residues. The germline gives CDR1 MGHRA, CDR2 YSYEKL. J gave up 4 bases and V 2 bases, and 11 bases lay outside the gene matches.

The chain carries TRBV10-1 and TRBJ1-5; no clear D. The germline CDR1 and CDR2 sequences are WNHNN and SYGVQD (reference sequence). V was trimmed by 8 bases and J by 2 bases, leaving 13 bases between them. This CDR3 spans 14 amino acids. In DNA, the CDR3 is TGCGCCAGCGAGGAGTTCCTCGGCAATCAGCCCCAGCATTTT. As protein: CASEEFLGNQPQHF.

The J gene is TRBJ2-3, the V gene TRBV3-1 (or the pseudogene TRBV3-2), with D maybe TRBD2 (6 bases). The CDR3 is made up of 15 amino acids. CDR1 LGHDT and CDR2 YNNKEL come from the germline V gene (reference sequence). V was clipped by 6 bases and J by 4 bases, with 17 bases between them. CDR3 amino acids: CASSKPGVFADTQYF. In DNA form, the CDR3 reads TGTGCCAGCAGTAAGCCGGGGGTATTTGCAGATACGCAGTATTTT.

The chain uses TRBV9 and TRBJ2-3; tentative D call: TRBD1 (7 bases). The length of the CDR3 is 12 residues. CDR1 and CDR2 (germline): SGDLS, YYNGEE. V was shortened by 2 bases and J by 8 bases, with 9 bases between the two germline ends. CDR3 region: CASSVEGATQYF. CDR3 bases: TGTGCCAGCAGCGTGGAGGGGGCTACGCAGTATTTT.

This chain connects TRBV7-9 to TRBJ1-3; 7 bases agree with TRBD1. The germline gives CDR1 SEHNR, CDR2 FQNEAQ (reference sequence). The CDR3 extends over 16 amino acids. J lost 0 bases, V lost 5 bases, and 7 bases had no gene match. This chain's CDR3 is CASSGGQERSGNTIYF. CDR3 DNA sequence: TGTGCCAGCAGCGGAGGACAGGAGCGCTCTGGAAACACCATATATTTT.

V gene TRBV7-2 combines with J gene TRBJ2-5, with 9 bases identical to TRBD1. Trimming cost V 3 bases and J 5 bases; bases outside gene matches: 4. The CDR3 spans 14 residues. Germline lookup yields CDR1 SGHTA and CDR2 FQGNSA. This chain's CDR3 is CASSLDRGWETQYF. The CDR3 DNA sequence: TGTGCCAGCAGCTTGGACAGGGGCTGGGAGACCCAGTACTTC.

This sequence joins TRBV7-2 and TRBJ2-5; 9 positions match TRBD2. The DNA end favors TRBJ2-7, so the J call may be wrong. The germline CDR1 and CDR2 sequences are SGHTA and FQGNSA. The CDR3 consists of 16 residues. The CDR3 nucleotides read TGTGCCAGCAGCTCCGACGCGGGACTAGCAAGCTACGAGCAGTACTTC. This sequence encodes CASSSDAGLASYEQYF.

The chain employs TRBV5-1 and TRBJ2-3, with 7 bases aligning to TRBD1. The junction had 7 bases not matched to a gene; V was cut back by 4 bases and J by 2 bases. This CDR3 is 15 amino acids long. In germline, CDR1 is SGHRS, CDR2 YFSETQ. CDR3 loop: CASSGGQDFTDTQYF. The CDR3 DNA is TGCGCCAGCAGCGGAGGACAGGACTTCACAGATACGCAGTATTTT.

The chain joins TRBV7-9 to TRBJ2-3; 15 nucleotides agree with TRBD2. After removal of 4 bases from V and 14 bases from J, the junction contained 13 bases not matched to a gene. CDR1 SEHNR and CDR2 FQNEAQ come from the germline V gene (reference sequence). The CDR3 contains 16 residues. The chain's CDR3 is CASSSGGLAGGPGTYF. The CDR3 nucleotides are TGTGCCAGCAGCTCAGGCGGACTAGCGGGGGGGCCTGGCACGTATTTT.

This chain connects TRBV27 to TRBJ2-2; 10 bases line up with TRBD1. The germline gives CDR1 MNHEY, CDR2 SMNVEV (reference sequence). With V trimmed by 5 bases and J by 7 bases, 7 bases remained unmatched. The CDR3 sequence is 15 residues long. CDR3 DNA: TGTGCCAGCAGTGAGAGACAGGGGGCTTACGGGGAGCTGTTTTTT. Translating it yields CASSERQGAYGELFF.